This TCR beta chain was identified in a study of blood T cells in healthy people across ages. Overall study findings and caveats: It was held that the diversity estimates obtained from one million T cells were underestimates.

A second PCR, run for roughly 7 to 12 cycles, used a sample-barcoded 5' primer plus a J-beta primer mix. TCRdb re-derived calls from the 5' RACE reads in MiXCR, one entry per CDR3 protein. Among over 750,000 distinct CDR3 sequences, 20% to 25% were seen once, and the ten largest hold 9.4%. CDR3 length: 15 amino acids. From germline, CDR1 is MNHEY and CDR2 SVGAGI. The germline V and J ends were trimmed by 0 bases and 4 bases, with 12 bases remaining between them. This clonotype has only a few counts. Its antigen is currently unknown. This sample was shared with a second study, whose subject was T cells of mothers and their children. That work states: The shaping of TCR recombination output by thymic selection is similar in related and unrelated pairs.

The sample comprised blood. This clonotype was sampled from a boy younger than 18 in good health. The chain couples TRBV6-5 to TRBJ1-1; D perhaps matches TRBD1 (6 bases). CDR3 protein: CASSYSTGLFTEAFF. In DNA form, the CDR3 reads TGTGCCAGCAGTTACTCCACAGGGCTCTTCACTGAAGCTTTCTTT.